These T cell receptor beta chains were read from a single sample in a study of glioma-infiltrating T cells after dendritic cell vaccination. Method: immunoSEQ multiplex PCR; TCRdb's copy keeps in-frame clones and lacks some. The repertoire holds tens of thousands of clones, with 87% as singletons. The starting material was blood, obtained after dendritic cell vaccination. These TCRs come from a human donor with glioblastoma. CDR3s include the opening cysteine and the closing phenylalanine or tryptophan. The D gene is left open where the match is weak. Clone size appears in some rows only: once, few, many, or a class for an expanded clone.

V gene,D gene,J gene,clone size,CDR3 DNA,CDR3 protein
TRBV6-6,-,TRBJ1-4,few,TGTGCCAGCAGTTACGACGGCAGGAATGAAAAACTGTTTTTT,CASSYDGRNEKLFF
TRBV5-1,-,TRBJ1-5,-,TGCGCCAGCAGCCCGGGGTCCGGCAATCAGCCCCAGCATTTT,CASSPGSGNQPQHF
TRBV19,-,TRBJ2-7,-,TGTGCCAGTGCGACCGACGACAGGTACGAGCAGTACTTC,CASATDDRYEQYF
TRBV7-9,-,TRBJ2-7,-,TGTGCCAGCAGCTCCCCAGGTGGTTACGAGCAGTACTTC,CASSSPGGYEQYF
TRBV7-3,-,TRBJ2-1,-,TGTGCCAGCAGGGCGGGTCCCGCCAATGAGCAGTTCTTC,CASRAGPANEQFF
TRBV15,-,TRBJ2-7,-,TGTGCCACCAGCAGAGATAGCGTCAGGGGTCCCTACGAGCAGTACTTC,CATSRDSVRGPYEQYF
TRBV6-5,-,TRBJ2-1,-,TGTGCCAGCAGTTACTGGTGGGGGCCAAGGGATGAGCAGTTCTTC,CASSYWWGPRDEQFF
TRBV5-1,-,TRBJ1-3,-,TGCGCCAGCAGCCCCTACGGCGGGTCTGGAAACACCATATATTTT,CASSPYGGSGNTIYF
TRBV5-1,-,TRBJ2-2,once,TGCGCCAGCAGCTTGGAGGGAGGCTCGACCGGGGAGCTGTTTTTT,CASSLEGGSTGELFF
TRBV7-9,TRBD1,TRBJ1-1,-,TGTGCCAGCAGCTTCAGAGACAGGGGTTCGACTGAAGCTTTCTTT,CASSFRDRGSTEAFF
TRBV5-1,-,TRBJ2-7,once,TGCGCCAGCAGCTTGGTTAGCCAAGCCCCCGAGCAGTACTTC,CASSLVSQAPEQYF
TRBV11-3,-,TRBJ2-1,-,TGTGCCAGCAGCCAACCCGGGAGCTTACTGTTCTTC,CASSQPGSLLFF
TRBV4-1,TRBD2,TRBJ2-5,-,TGCGCCAGCAGCCTGGGCGCTAGCGGGACTTACCAAGAGACCCAGTACTTC,CASSLGASGTYQETQYF
TRBV5-4,-,TRBJ2-2,-,TGTGCCAGCAGCTTGAAATTGGGAGGGGGCGGGGAGCTGTTTTTT,CASSLKLGGGGELFF
TRBV10-1,TRBD2,TRBJ2-7,-,TGCGCCAGCAGTGAGCAGCGGGGTTACGAGCAGTACTTC,CASSEQRGYEQYF
TRBV18,-,TRBJ1-4,-,TGTGCCAGCTCACCACGCAGGTGGAATGAAAAACTGTTTTTT,CASSPRRWNEKLFF
TRBV6-1,-,TRBJ1-1,-,TGTGCCAGCACTCTAACGGGGGGGAGTGACACTGAAGCTTTCTTT,CASTLTGGSDTEAFF
TRBV27,TRBD2,TRBJ2-1,-,TGTGCCAGCAGTTCCTGGACTAGCGGGAGCGATGAGCAGTTCTTC,CASSSWTSGSDEQFF
TRBV18,-,TRBJ2-7,-,TGTGCCAGCTCACCGGAAGGATTAGGGGGCTACGAGCAGTACTTC,CASSPEGLGGYEQYF
TRBV10-3,TRBD2,TRBJ2-1,-,TGTGCCATCAGCCGACTAGCGGGGGCGGTTATGAGGAATGAGCAGTTCTTC,CAISRLAGAVMRNEQFF
TRBV27,TRBD1,TRBJ1-2,once,TGTGCCAGCAGTTTATCGTTGGGGACAGGGGCGTCTAACTATGGCTACACCTTC,CASSLSLGTGASNYGYTF
TRBV5-5,TRBD1,TRBJ1-2,-,TGTGCCAGCAGCTTGACCGAACAGGGGGCGGGGGATGGCTACACCTTC,CASSLTEQGAGDGYTF
TRBV27,-,TRBJ2-7,-,TGTGCCAGCAGTCTGGTCAGGGGGGCCTCCTACGAGCAGTACTTC,CASSLVRGASYEQYF
TRBV4-3,-,TRBJ2-3,-,TGCGCCAGCAGCCGGAACCCCCGGGCAGATACGCAGTATTTT,CASSRNPRADTQYF
TRBV7-9,TRBD1,TRBJ1-1,-,TGTGCCAGCAGCTTAGGACAGGGGAGGTGGACTGAAGCTTTCTTT,CASSLGQGRWTEAFF
TRBV7-9,-,TRBJ2-5,-,TGTGCCAGCAGCTCCCTCCCAGGGGAAGAGACCCAGTACTTC,CASSSLPGEETQYF
TRBV19,-,TRBJ1-6,-,TGTGCCAGTAGTATGGGCAAAGTAATTAATTCACCCCTCCACTTT,CASSMGKVINSPLHF
TRBV30,-,TRBJ2-5,once,TGTGCCTGGAGTCTGGCAGAAAAAGAGACCCAGTACTTC,CAWSLAEKETQYF
TRBV7-9,-,TRBJ1-2,-,TGTGCCAGCAGCTTAGACCGGGGTACCTATGGCTACACCTTC,CASSLDRGTYGYTF
TRBV6-4,-,TRBJ2-3,-,TGTGCCAGCAGTGACTCGGCCGCATCGGATACGCAGTATTTT,CASSDSAASDTQYF
TRBV5-6,TRBD2,TRBJ2-7,-,TGTGCCAGCAGCGTTCTAGCGGGAGGGCCCCACGAGCAGTACTTC,CASSVLAGGPHEQYF
TRBV18,TRBD1,TRBJ1-5,-,TGTGCCAGCTCTTCGACAGGGGAAGGGTCGGGACAGCCCCAGCATTTT,CASSSTGEGSGQPQHF
TRBV29-1,TRBD1,TRBJ2-7,-,TGCAGCGTTGAGGACAGGCTTACCTGCGAGCAGTACTTC,CSVEDRLTCEQYF
TRBV6-5,-,TRBJ1-3,-,TGTGCCAGCAGTCTACGGGGATCTGGAAACACCATATATTTT,CASSLRGSGNTIYF
TRBV7-2,TRBD1,TRBJ2-7,-,TGTGCCAGCAGTTCGCGGTCGGGACAGGGTTACGAGCAGTACTTC,CASSSRSGQGYEQYF
TRBV7-2,-,TRBJ2-7,-,TGTGCCAGCAGCTTAGCGGCCAGGGGCGGCGAGCAGTACTTC,CASSLAARGGEQYF
TRBV6-5,TRBD2,TRBJ2-7,few,TGTGCCAGCAGCCTAGCGGGACCCTCCTACGAGCAGTACTTC,CASSLAGPSYEQYF
TRBV7-9,TRBD1,TRBJ2-1,once,TGTGCCAGCAGGACAGGGGGTCGGAATGAGCAGTTCTTC,CASRTGGRNEQFF
TRBV5-1,-,TRBJ2-3,-,TGCGCCAGCAGCTTCTTAGTGAGCACAGATACGCAGTATTTT,CASSFLVSTDTQYF
TRBV19,-,TRBJ1-1,-,TGTGCCAGTAGTAAAGGGGGATTCGACACTGAAGCTTTCTTT,CASSKGGFDTEAFF
TRBV7-9,-,TRBJ1-3,-,TGTGCCAGCAGCTTAGTGGGGGGAGCAAACACCATATATTTT,CASSLVGGANTIYF
TRBV7-3,-,TRBJ2-1,once,TGTGCCAGCAGCGCCACAGGGGGGGGTGAGCAGTTCTTC,CASSATGGGEQFF
TRBV7-2,-,TRBJ2-7,-,TGTGCCAGCAGCTTTTACCTAGCCGTCGACGAGCAGTACTTC,CASSFYLAVDEQYF
TRBV18,TRBD2,TRBJ2-3,once,TGTGCCAGCTCACTGTACCCTAGCGGGCGAGCGGAAGACACGCAGTATTTT,CASSLYPSGRAEDTQYF
TRBV5-1,TRBD1,TRBJ2-7,-,TGCGCCAGCAGCTTGGGGACAGGGCTTTACGAGCAGTACTTC,CASSLGTGLYEQYF
TRBV5-4,-,TRBJ1-2,-,TGTGCCAGCAGCTATTACAGTCTCGGGAGGGGCTACACCTTC,CASSYYSLGRGYTF
TRBV30,TRBD1,TRBJ1-2,-,TGTGCCTGGAGTATATCAGGGGGATATGGCTACACCTTC,CAWSISGGYGYTF